This T cell receptor (beta chain) was sequenced in a study of regulatory T cells in long-lasting Graves disease. The time point is: newly diagnosed GD, antithyroid drugs for less than 3 months. Preparation of the TCR library used RNA extracted from PBMCs. The germline gives CDR1 ENHRY, CDR2 SYGVKD. The germline V and J ends were trimmed by 6 bases and 4 bases, with 6 bases remaining between them. This CDR3 has 12 residues. Arm-PCR with iRepertoire HTBI primers amplified the CDR3 regions for these TCR beta libraries. TCRdb reprocessed the multiplex PCR reads via MiXCR and lists one record per CDR3 protein. The data hold hundreds of thousands of distinct CDR3 sequences, with less than 20% observed a single time. This same sample was also part of a study on T cells in Graves' hyperthyroidism and ophthalmopathy. From that second work: Most thyroid clonotypes expanded above 0.001 were also detected in blood. Before onset, by a median of approximately 5.9 months, the model predicted ophthalmopathy.

The V call is TRBV10-3, the J call TRBJ2-2; tentatively, D is TRBD2 (6 bases). This clonotype was obtained from a woman in her twenties or thirties with Graves disease. The input for sequencing was peripheral blood mononuclear cells (PBMCs), taken at new diagnosis, from a patient treated with antithyroid drugs. DNA of the CDR3: TGTGCCATCAGCGGGAGCACCGGGGAGCTGTTTTTT. Amino acids: CAISGSTGELFF.